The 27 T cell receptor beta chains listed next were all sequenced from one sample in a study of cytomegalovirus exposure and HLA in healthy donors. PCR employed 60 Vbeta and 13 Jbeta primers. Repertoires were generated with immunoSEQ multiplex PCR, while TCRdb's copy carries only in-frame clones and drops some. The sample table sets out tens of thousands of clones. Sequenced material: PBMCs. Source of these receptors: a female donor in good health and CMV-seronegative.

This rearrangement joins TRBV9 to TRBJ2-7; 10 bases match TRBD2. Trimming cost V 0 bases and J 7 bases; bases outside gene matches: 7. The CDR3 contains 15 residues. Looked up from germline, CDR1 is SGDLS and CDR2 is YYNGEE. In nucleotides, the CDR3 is TGTGCCAGCAGCGTAGAGCTAGCGGGGGTTGAAGAGCAGTACTTC. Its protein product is CASSVELAGVEEQYF.

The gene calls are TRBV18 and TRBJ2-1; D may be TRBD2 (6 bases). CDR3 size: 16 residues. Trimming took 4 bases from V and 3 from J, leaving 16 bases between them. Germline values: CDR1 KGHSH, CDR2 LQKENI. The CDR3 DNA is TGTGCCAGCTCACGAGGTATCGGGGAGGTCTACAATGAGCAGTTCTTC. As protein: CASSRGIGEVYNEQFF.

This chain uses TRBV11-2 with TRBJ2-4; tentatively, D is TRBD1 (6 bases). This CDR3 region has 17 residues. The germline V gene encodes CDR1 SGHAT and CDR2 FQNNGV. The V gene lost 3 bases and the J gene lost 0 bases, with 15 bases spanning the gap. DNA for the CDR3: TGTGCCAGCAGCTTCGTCCCACGACAGGAAGCCAAAAACATTCAGTACTTC. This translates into CASSFVPRQEAKNIQYF.

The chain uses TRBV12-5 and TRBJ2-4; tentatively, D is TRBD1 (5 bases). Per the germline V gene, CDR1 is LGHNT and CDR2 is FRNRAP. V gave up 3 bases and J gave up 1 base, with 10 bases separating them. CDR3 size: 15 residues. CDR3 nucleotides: TGTGCTAGTGGTTTCGGACATGGGGCCAAAAACATTCAGTACTTC. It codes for CASGFGHGAKNIQYF. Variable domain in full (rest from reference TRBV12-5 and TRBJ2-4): DARVTQTPRHKVTEMGQEVTMRCQPILGHNTVFWYRQTMMQGLELLAYFRNRAPLDDSGMPKDRFSAEMPDATLATLKIQPSEPRDSAVYFCASGFGHGAKNIQYFGAGTRLSVL.

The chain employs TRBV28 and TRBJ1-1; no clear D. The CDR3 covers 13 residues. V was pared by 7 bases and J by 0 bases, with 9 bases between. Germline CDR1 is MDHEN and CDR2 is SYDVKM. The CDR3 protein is CASTGRMNTEAFF. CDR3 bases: TGTGCCAGCACGGGAAGAATGAACACTGAAGCTTTCTTT.

CDR3 protein: CASSLGAYTDTQYF. CDR3 nucleotide sequence: TGTGCCAGCTCATTGGGGGCTTACACAGATACGCAGTATTTT. The chain employs TRBV18 and TRBJ2-3, with a weak D call TRBD1 (6 bases). The CDR3 has 14 amino acids. Trimming took off 5 bases at V and 2 bases at J, with 11 bases between the two ends. Per germline, CDR1 KGHSH and CDR2 LQKENI.

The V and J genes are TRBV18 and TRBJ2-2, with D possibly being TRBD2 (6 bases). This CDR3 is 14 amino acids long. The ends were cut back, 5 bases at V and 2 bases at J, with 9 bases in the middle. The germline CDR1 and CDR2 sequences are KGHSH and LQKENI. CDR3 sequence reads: CASSRDFNTGELFF. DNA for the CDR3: TGTGCCAGCTCAAGGGACTTTAACACCGGGGAGCTGTTTTTT.

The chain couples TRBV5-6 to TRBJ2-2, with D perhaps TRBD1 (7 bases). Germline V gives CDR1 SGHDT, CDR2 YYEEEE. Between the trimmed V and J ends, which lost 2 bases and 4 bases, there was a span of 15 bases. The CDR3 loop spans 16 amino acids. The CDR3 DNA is TGTGCCAGCAGCTTCCGCCCCAGGGGGGTCACCGGGGAGCTGTTTTTT. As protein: CASSFRPRGVTGELFF.

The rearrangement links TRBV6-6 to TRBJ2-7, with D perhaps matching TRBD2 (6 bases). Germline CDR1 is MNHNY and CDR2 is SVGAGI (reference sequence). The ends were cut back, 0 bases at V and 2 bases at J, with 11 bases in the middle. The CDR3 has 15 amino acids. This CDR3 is CASSYSVGGTYEQYF. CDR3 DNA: TGTGCCAGCAGTTACTCGGTAGGCGGGACCTACGAGCAGTACTTC.

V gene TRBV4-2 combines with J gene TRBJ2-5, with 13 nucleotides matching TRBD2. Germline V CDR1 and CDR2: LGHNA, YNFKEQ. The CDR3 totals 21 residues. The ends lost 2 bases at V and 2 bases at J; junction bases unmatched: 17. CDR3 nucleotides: TGTGCCAGCAGCCAATTAATATTGGGACTAGCGGGGACAGCCGAGCAAGAGACCCAGTACTTC. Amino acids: CASSQLILGLAGTAEQETQYF.

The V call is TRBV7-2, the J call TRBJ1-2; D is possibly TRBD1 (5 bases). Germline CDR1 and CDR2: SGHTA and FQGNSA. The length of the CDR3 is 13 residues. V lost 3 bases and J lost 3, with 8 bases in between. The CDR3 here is CASSFRDYYGYTF. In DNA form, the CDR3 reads TGTGCCAGCAGCTTCCGGGACTACTATGGCTACACCTTC.

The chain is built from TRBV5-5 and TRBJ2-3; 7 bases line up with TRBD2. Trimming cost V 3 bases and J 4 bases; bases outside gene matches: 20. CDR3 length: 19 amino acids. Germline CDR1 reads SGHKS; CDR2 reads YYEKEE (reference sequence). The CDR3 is CASSWALNLGGGSPDTQYF. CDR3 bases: TGTGCCAGCAGCTGGGCGTTGAACCTCGGGGGAGGGAGCCCAGATACGCAGTATTTT.

In DNA form, the CDR3 reads TGCGCCAGCAGCCCTGGGACTAGCGTAAGCACAGATACGCAGTATTTT. Translation: CASSPGTSVSTDTQYF. The V and J genes are TRBV4-1 and TRBJ2-3; the match to TRBD2 covers 10 bases. The germline CDR1 and CDR2 sequences are MGHRA and YSYEKL. V lost 4 bases and J lost 0; bases outside the gene matches: 4. The CDR3 spans 16 residues.

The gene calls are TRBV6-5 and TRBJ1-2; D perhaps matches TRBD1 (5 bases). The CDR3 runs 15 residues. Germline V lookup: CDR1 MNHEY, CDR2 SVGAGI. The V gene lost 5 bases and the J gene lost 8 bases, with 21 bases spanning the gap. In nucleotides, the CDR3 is TGTGCCAGCAGTGCACTACCCTGGACACGACGGGGCTACACCTTC. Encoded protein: CASSALPWTRRGYTF.

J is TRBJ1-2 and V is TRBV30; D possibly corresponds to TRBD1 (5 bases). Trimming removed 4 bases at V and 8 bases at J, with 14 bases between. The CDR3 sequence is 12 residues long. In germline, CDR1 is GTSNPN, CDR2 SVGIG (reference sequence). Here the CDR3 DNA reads TGTGCCTGGATCGCTTTGGGGGGAGGCTACACCTTC. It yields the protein CAWIALGGGYTF.

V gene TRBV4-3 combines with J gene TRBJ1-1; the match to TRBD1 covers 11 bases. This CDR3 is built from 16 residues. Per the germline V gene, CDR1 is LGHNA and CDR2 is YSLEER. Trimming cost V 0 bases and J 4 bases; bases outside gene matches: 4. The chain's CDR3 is CASSQDPGTGGTEAFF. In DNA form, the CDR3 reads TGCGCCAGCAGCCAAGATCCGGGGACAGGGGGCACTGAAGCTTTCTTT.

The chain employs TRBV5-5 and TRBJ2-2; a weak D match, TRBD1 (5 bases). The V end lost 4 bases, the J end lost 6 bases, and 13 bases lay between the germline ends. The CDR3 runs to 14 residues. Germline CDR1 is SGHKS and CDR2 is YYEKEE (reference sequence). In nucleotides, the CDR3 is TGTGCCAGCAGCCGCGAGGCAGGGCCCGGGGAGCTGTTTTTT. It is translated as CASSREAGPGELFF.

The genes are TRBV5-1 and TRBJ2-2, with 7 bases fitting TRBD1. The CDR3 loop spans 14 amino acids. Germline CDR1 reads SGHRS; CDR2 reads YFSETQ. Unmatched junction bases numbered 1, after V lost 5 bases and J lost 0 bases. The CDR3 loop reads CASRQGTNTGELFF. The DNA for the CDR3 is TGCGCCAGCAGACAGGGGACGAACACCGGGGAGCTGTTTTTT.

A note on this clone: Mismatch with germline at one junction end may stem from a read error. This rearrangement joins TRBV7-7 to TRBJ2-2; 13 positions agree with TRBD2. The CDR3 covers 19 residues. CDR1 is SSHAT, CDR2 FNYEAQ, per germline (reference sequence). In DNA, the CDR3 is TGTGCTAGCAGCTTAGCACTAGCGGGAGGGCCCCCGAACACCGGGGAGCTGTTTTTT. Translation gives CASSLALAGGPPNTGELFF.

The CDR3 DNA reads as TGTGCCAGCAGCCTACTAGCGGGGGGCACAGATACGCAGTATTTT. This gives the protein CASSLLAGGTDTQYF. The chain combines TRBV6-4 with TRBJ2-3; the match to TRBD2 covers 11 bases. CDR3 size: 15 residues. V lost 6 bases, J lost 1 base, and 3 bases stayed unmatched. The germline V gene has CDR1 MRHNA and CDR2 SNTAGT.

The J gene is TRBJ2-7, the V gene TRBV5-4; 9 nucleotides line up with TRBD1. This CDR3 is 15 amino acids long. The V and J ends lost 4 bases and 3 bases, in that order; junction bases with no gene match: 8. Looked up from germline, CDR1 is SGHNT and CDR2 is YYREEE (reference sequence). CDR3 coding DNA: TGTGCCAGCAGCCCATCGGGACAGGGACGCTACGAGCAGTACTTC. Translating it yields CASSPSGQGRYEQYF.

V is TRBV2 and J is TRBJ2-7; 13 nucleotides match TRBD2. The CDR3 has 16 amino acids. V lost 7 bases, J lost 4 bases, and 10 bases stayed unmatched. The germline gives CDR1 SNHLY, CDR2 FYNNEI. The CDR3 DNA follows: TGTGCCAGCATGGGACTAGCGGGATCCTCCCCGTACGAGCAGTACTTC. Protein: CASMGLAGSSPYEQYF.

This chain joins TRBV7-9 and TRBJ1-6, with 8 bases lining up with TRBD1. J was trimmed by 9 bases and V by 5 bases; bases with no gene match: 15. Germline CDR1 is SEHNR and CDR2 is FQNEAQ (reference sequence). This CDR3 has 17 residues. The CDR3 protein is CASSAQSTGVMISPLHF. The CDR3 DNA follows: TGTGCCAGCAGCGCCCAGTCGACAGGGGTTATGATTTCACCCCTCCACTTT.

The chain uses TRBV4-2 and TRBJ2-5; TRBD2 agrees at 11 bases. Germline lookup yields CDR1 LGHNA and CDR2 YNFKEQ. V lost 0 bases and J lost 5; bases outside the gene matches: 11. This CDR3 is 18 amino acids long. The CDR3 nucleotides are TGTGCCAGCAGCCAAGAGTCTGCTAGCGGGAGGTGGGTGGAGACCCAGTACTTC. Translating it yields CASSQESASGRWVETQYF.

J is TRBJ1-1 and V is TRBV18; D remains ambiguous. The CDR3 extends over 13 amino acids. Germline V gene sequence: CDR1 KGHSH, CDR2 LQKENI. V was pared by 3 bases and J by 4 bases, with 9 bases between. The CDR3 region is CASSPLNPTEAFF. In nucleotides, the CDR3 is TGTGCCAGCTCACCTCTAAACCCCACTGAAGCTTTCTTT.

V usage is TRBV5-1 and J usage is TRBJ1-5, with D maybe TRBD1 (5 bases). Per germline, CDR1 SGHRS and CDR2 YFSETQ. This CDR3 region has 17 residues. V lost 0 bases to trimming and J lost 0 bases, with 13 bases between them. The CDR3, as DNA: TGCGCCAGCAGCTTGGTTCCGACGGACAATAGCAATCAGCCCCAGCATTTT. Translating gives CASSLVPTDNSNQPQHF.

Written as DNA, the CDR3 is TGTGCCAGCAGCACGGGACTAGCGGAGGCCTACGAGCAGTACTTC. Translated: CASSTGLAEAYEQYF. The V gene is TRBV11-3, the J gene TRBJ2-7, with 11 nucleotides matching TRBD2. The CDR3 totals 15 residues. In germline, CDR1 is SGHNT, CDR2 YENEEA. V lost 5 bases, J lost 2 bases, and 5 bases stayed unmatched.